This T cell receptor beta chain came from a study of blood T cell repertoires in COVID-19. Study-wide context: From the United States, Italy and Spain came samples of acute and convalescent COVID-19.

Someone with COVID-19 had been met by exposed participants within 2 weeks before study entry. Under the authors' procedure: Reference gene primer amplification in the assay estimated nucleated cell counts. Clones were sequenced by immunoSEQ multiplex PCR, and TCRdb holds only the in-frame ones, with some missing. D and trimming were read from the DNA, whereas the V and J calls and clone size are those reported in that table. This table has 200,000 to 250,000 clones, approximately 89% appearing once. This clone was counted a single time. This CDR3 spans 15 amino acids. The V and J ends lost 7 bases and 0 bases, in that order; junction bases with no gene match: 7. CDR1 SEHNR and CDR2 FQNEAQ come from the germline V gene (reference sequence).

Material for sequencing was PBMCs or T cells enriched from blood (not recorded which). The sequence was obtained from a woman in her twenties or thirties who had been exposed to COVID-19. The chain couples TRBV7-9 to TRBJ1-1, with 8 nucleotides matching TRBD1. The CDR3 DNA follows: TGTGCCAGCATCCCCCAGACAGGGGTGAACACTGAAGCTTTCTTT. Encoded protein: CASIPQTGVNTEAFF.